This TCR beta chain stems from a study of cytomegalovirus exposure and HLA in healthy donors. Broader study findings: Sequencing likely produced, as an artifact, a cluster of highly shared sequence variants.

V was shortened by 5 bases and J by 7 bases, with 15 bases between the two germline ends. The CDR3 covers 14 residues. Germline lookup yields CDR1 SEHNR and CDR2 FQNEAQ (reference sequence). The PCR made use of 60 Vbeta and 13 Jbeta primers. Measured with immunoSEQ multiplex PCR; TCRdb has only the in-frame clones, and not every one. The sample contains some 180,000 clones, roughly 80% of which appear only once. With regard to this clone: Its target is unknown.

The chain carries TRBV7-9 and TRBJ2-1; TRBD2 might be the D (5 bases). The receptor was derived from a woman in her late teens or twenties in good health and CMV-seronegative. Sample: PBMCs. CDR3 coding DNA: TGTGCCAGCAGCCGGACTGGTAATTCAAATGAGCAGTTCTTC. Its protein product is CASSRTGNSNEQFF.